This entry features one T cell receptor beta chain sequence. The antigen is not known. Pooling covered second doses at about 4 or about 12 weeks. This table comes from immunoSEQ multiplex PCR, and its TCRdb copy is limited to in-frame clones, with some not included. This sample has about 56,000 clones; approximately 80% occur once, and the top ten carry roughly 4.9%. The data were taken from a study of T cell responses to AZD1222 COVID-19 vaccine. J was trimmed by 2 bases and V by 4 bases; bases with no gene match: 10. This CDR3 region has 17 residues. CDR1 is SGHRS, CDR2 YFSETQ, per germline. Points from the study as a whole: Possibly, clonal diversity was underestimated; donors were largely white British and included more females. Nearly half of spike-specific TCRs reportedly target unmutated variant regions. Repertoires were sampled only after the peak T cell response.

The rearrangement links TRBV5-1 to TRBJ1-2; the match to TRBD1 covers 11 bases. Material: peripheral blood, obtained 28 days after the second AZD1222 dose. This receptor was taken from an adult who received the AZD1222 COVID-19 vaccine. CDR3 sequence reads: CASSPQGTGGQNYGYTF. In DNA, the CDR3 is TGCGCCAGCAGCCCGCAAGGGACAGGGGGGCAGAACTATGGCTACACCTTC. Complete variable domain (other parts from reference TRBV5-1 and TRBJ1-2): KAGVTQTPRYLIKTRGQQVTLSCSPISGHRSVSWYQQTPGQGLQFLFEYFSETQRNKGNFPGRFSGRQFSNSRSEMNVSTLELGDSALYLCASSPQGTGGQNYGYTFGSGTRLTVV.